These 20 T cell receptor beta chains were all obtained from the same sample, sequenced in a study of T-cell reconstitution after alpha-beta-depleted transplantation in children. Unique molecular identifiers were used to barcode this TCRbeta library. MiXCR, run by TCRdb on the PCR reads, gives a single entry per CDR3 protein. This sample has about 98,000 distinct CDR3 sequences, with 23% found just once. Material: PBMCs, obtained before TCRalphabeta/CD19-depleted stem cell transplant. All receptors come from a boy under 10 years old with acute lymphoblastic leukemia, due to receive a stem cell transplant.

This rearrangement joins TRBV18 to TRBJ2-7; D tentatively reads TRBD1 or TRBD2 (7 bases each). Trimming took 6 bases from V and 3 from J, leaving 27 bases between them. CDR3 length: 18 amino acids. Germline V gene data show CDR1 as KGHSH and CDR2 as LQKENI. The CDR3 DNA is TGTGCCAGCTCTCAACACCGTATAGGCGGGGGACAGCACTACGAGCAGTACTTC. It yields the protein CASSQHRIGGGQHYEQYF.

This clonotype was counted many times. The chain links TRBV5-1 to TRBJ2-7; 9 positions match TRBD1. Germline V gene lookup returns CDR1 SGHRS and CDR2 YFSETQ. V shed 5 bases and J 5 bases; nucleotides not matched to a gene: 5. The CDR3 is made up of 13 amino acids. CDR3 protein: CASSSTGGNEQYF. CDR3 DNA sequence: TGCGCCAGCAGTTCTACAGGGGGCAACGAGCAGTACTTC.

This clonotype was observed a few times. The chain couples TRBV5-1 to TRBJ1-2; D is possibly TRBD1 (6 bases). V gave up 5 bases and J gave up 8 bases, with 16 bases separating them. The germline gives CDR1 SGHRS, CDR2 YFSETQ. The length of the CDR3 is 13 residues. In nucleotides, the CDR3 is TGCGCCAGCAGATCGGACAGCGGGGTCGGCTACACCTTC. Its translation: CASRSDSGVGYTF.

This clonotype was picked up a small number of times. The V and J genes are TRBV28 and TRBJ2-1; possible D gene TRBD1, 7 bases. The V end lost 6 bases, the J end lost 9 bases, and 15 bases lay between the germline ends. The germline V gene has CDR1 MDHEN and CDR2 SYDVKM. The CDR3 covers 13 residues. The CDR3 sequence is CASRAGGMGEQFF. CDR3 DNA sequence: TGTGCCAGCAGAGCAGGGGGGATGGGTGAGCAGTTCTTC.

The chain joins TRBV6-1 to TRBJ2-5; 7 nucleotides align to TRBD2. The germline V gene has CDR1 MNHNS and CDR2 SASEGT. The length of the CDR3 is 16 residues. V dropped 4 bases and J dropped 5; count of bases not matched to a gene: 13. The CDR3 loop reads CASSAMWASGEETQYF. The CDR3 region has the DNA TGTGCCAGCAGTGCCATGTGGGCTAGCGGAGAGGAGACCCAGTACTTC.

The rearrangement joins TRBV5-5 to TRBJ2-2, with a tentative D call TRBD1 (6 bases). Germline values: CDR1 SGHKS, CDR2 YYEKEE (reference sequence). The CDR3 is 16 residues long. V lost 4 bases and J 7 bases, leaving 20 bases between the germline ends. CDR3 sequence reads: CASSQGHGAQGGELFF. The CDR3 coding sequence is TGTGCCAGCAGCCAGGGACACGGGGCGCAGGGCGGGGAGCTGTTTTTT.

This clonotype was seen at least ten times. V gene TRBV28 combines with J gene TRBJ2-7, with D unclear. CDR1 MDHEN and CDR2 SYDVKM come from the germline V gene. The CDR3 contains 16 residues. V lost 3 bases and J lost 0, with 15 bases in between. In DNA, the CDR3 is TGTGCCAGCAGTTTTTTGGTCAGTCTCAGCTCCTACGAGCAGTACTTC. Protein product: CASSFLVSLSSYEQYF.

The chain links TRBV28 to TRBJ2-7, with D perhaps TRBD2 (6 bases). V lost 3 bases and J lost 6, with 15 bases in between. CDR1 MDHEN and CDR2 SYDVKM come from the germline V gene. The CDR3 is 14 amino acids. Here the CDR3 reads CASSLARELVEQYF. The CDR3 DNA reads as TGTGCCAGCAGTTTGGCGCGGGAATTGGTCGAGCAGTACTTC.

The V gene is TRBV7-9, the J gene TRBJ2-3; 15 bases are shared with TRBD2. The V gene's germline CDR1 is SEHNR and CDR2 FQNEAQ (reference sequence). V lost 4 bases, J lost 2 bases, and 4 bases stayed unmatched. The CDR3 spans 17 residues. CDR3 residues: CASSSGLAGGPTDTQYF. Here the CDR3 DNA reads TGTGCCAGCAGCTCCGGACTAGCGGGAGGGCCCACAGATACGCAGTATTTT.

J is TRBJ2-3 and V is TRBV6-2 or TRBV6-3; 10 bases map to TRBD2. V lost 3 bases and J lost 0; bases outside the gene matches: 6. The CDR3 runs 17 residues. The V gene's germline CDR1 is MNHEY and CDR2 SVGEGT. CDR3 residues: CASSYWTSGLSTDTQYF. CDR3 sequence (DNA): TGTGCCAGCAGTTATTGGACTAGCGGCCTTAGCACAGATACGCAGTATTTT.

The V call is TRBV4-3, the J call TRBJ2-1; D perhaps matches TRBD2 (5 bases). Germline-derived CDR1 and CDR2 are LGHNA and YSLEER. The CDR3 spans 15 residues. V lost 0 bases and J 2 bases, leaving 8 bases between the germline ends. CDR3 sequence (DNA): TGCGCCAGCAGCCAAGAGTCGGGGACCTACAATGAGCAGTTCTTC. Translated, it gives CASSQESGTYNEQFF.

This clonotype was detected only a few times. The chain employs TRBV5-6 and TRBJ1-2; D remains ambiguous. The CDR3 totals 14 residues. Between the trimmed V and J ends, which lost 4 bases and 4 bases, there was a span of 14 bases. The germline CDR1 and CDR2 sequences are SGHDT and YYEEEE. The CDR3, as DNA: TGTGCCAGCAGCCCCGAGGGCAGGACCTATGGCTACACCTTC. It is translated as CASSPEGRTYGYTF.

This sequence joins TRBV30 and TRBJ2-1; 9 bases agree with TRBD1. CDR1 and CDR2 (germline): GTSNPN, SVGIG (reference sequence). This CDR3 spans 16 amino acids. V shed 1 base and J 2 bases; nucleotides not matched to a gene: 6. The CDR3 spells CAWSGLQGAPYNEQFF. The CDR3 bases are TGTGCCTGGAGTGGTCTACAGGGGGCTCCCTACAATGAGCAGTTCTTC.

This clonotype has a handful of counts. V and J are TRBV20-1 and TRBJ2-1; the D gene is possibly TRBD2 (6 bases). CDR1 DFQATT and CDR2 SNEGSKA come from the germline V gene (reference sequence). The CDR3 has 15 amino acids. V was clipped by 1 base and J by 10 bases, with 20 bases between them. In DNA form, the CDR3 reads TGCAGTGCTAGAGTCTCGGCGGAGGGGCAAAGGGAGCAGTTCTTC. This codes for CSARVSAEGQREQFF.

This clonotype was seen repeatedly, ten times or more. The V call is TRBV5-6, the J call TRBJ2-7; the match to TRBD1 covers 7 bases. The CDR3 has 14 amino acids. Germline V gene lookup returns CDR1 SGHDT and CDR2 YYEEEE. Trimming took 4 bases from V and 7 from J; bases not matched to a gene: 11. The CDR3 DNA is TGTGCCAGCAGCCTGGGGGACAGACGGTGGGAGCAGTACTTC. Translated, it gives CASSLGDRRWEQYF.

The V gene is TRBV7-2, the J gene TRBJ2-1; D possibly matches TRBD1 or TRBD2 (6 bases each). Per germline, CDR1 SGHTA and CDR2 FQGNSA. Trimming left V 5 bases short and J 7 bases short, with 21 bases between. The CDR3 covers 16 residues. CDR3 sequence: CASSPDPGAAMNEQFF. DNA for the CDR3: TGTGCCAGCAGCCCAGATCCGGGGGCAGCAATGAATGAGCAGTTCTTC.

The genes are TRBV28 and TRBJ1-3; possible D gene TRBD1, 6 bases. From germline, CDR1 is MDHEN and CDR2 SYDVKM. This CDR3 is 15 amino acids long. Trimming pared 6 bases from V and 3 bases from J, leaving 15 bases between. CDR3 in DNA: TGTGCCAGCAGCCTCGCGGGGGCTGGTGGAAACACCATATATTTT. Translated: CASSLAGAGGNTIYF.

This clonotype has at least ten counts. The V and J genes are TRBV7-6 and TRBJ2-5; perhaps TRBD2 as D (5 bases). Looked up from germline, CDR1 is SGHVS and CDR2 is FNYEAQ. Trimming removed 5 bases at V and 5 bases at J, with 15 bases between. This CDR3 region has 14 residues. The CDR3 loop reads CASSPLRDLETQYF. For the CDR3, the DNA is TGTGCCAGCAGCCCCCTGAGGGATTTGGAGACCCAGTACTTC.

The chain has TRBV5-1 and TRBJ2-5, with D unclear. The ends were cut back, 0 bases at V and 4 bases at J, with 13 bases in the middle. The CDR3 is 15 residues long. Germline assignment: CDR1 SGHRS and CDR2 YFSETQ. The CDR3 protein is CASSLASGRTETQYF. The CDR3 DNA is TGCGCCAGCAGCTTGGCCTCGGGCAGGACAGAGACCCAGTACTTC.

The chain carries TRBV7-2 and TRBJ2-3, with D possibly being TRBD2 (5 bases). This CDR3 is 15 amino acids long. V was pared by 2 bases and J by 0 bases, with 9 bases between. Germline CDR1 SGHTA, CDR2 FQGNSA. CDR3 in DNA: TGTGCCAGCAGCTTACTAGCAGCTAGCACAGATACGCAGTATTTT. Its translation is CASSLLAASTDTQYF.